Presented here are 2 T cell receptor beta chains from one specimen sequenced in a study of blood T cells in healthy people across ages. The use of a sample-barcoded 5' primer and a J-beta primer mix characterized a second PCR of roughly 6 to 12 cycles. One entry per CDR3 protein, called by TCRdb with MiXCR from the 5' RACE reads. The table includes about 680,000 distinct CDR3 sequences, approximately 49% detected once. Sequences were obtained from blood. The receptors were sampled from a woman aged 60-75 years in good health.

Here the CDR3 reads CAWSWGMTQYF. As DNA, the CDR3 is TGTGCCTGGAGTTGGGGGATGACCCAGTACTTC. The rearrangement joins TRBV30 to TRBJ2-5; possibly TRBD1 or TRBD2 for D (5 bases each). The CDR3 totals 11 residues. Germline assignment: CDR1 GTSNPN and CDR2 SVGIG (reference sequence). Between the trimmed V and J ends, which lost 2 bases and 7 bases, there was a span of 8 bases.

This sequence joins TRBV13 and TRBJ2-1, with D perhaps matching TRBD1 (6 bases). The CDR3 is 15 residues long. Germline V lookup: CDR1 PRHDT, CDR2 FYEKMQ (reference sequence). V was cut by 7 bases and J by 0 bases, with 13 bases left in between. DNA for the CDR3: TGTGCCAGCACCAGGGGACGGAGCTCCTACAATGAGCAGTTCTTC. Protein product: CASTRGRSSYNEQFF.